This entry lists 21 T cell receptor beta chains sequenced from one sample in a study of control samples from healthy donors and cancer patients. Sequencing was performed with immunoSEQ multiplex PCR; in TCRdb, only in-frame clones are kept and a portion is missing. The data show 64,000 or so clones, with roughly 90% seen just once and approximately 1.5% held by the top ten. Input material: PBMCs. These receptors were collected from a man aged 40-50 years with colorectal cancer.

The chain recombines TRBV29-1 with TRBJ2-7; unclear D gene. The V gene's germline CDR1 is SQVTM and CDR2 ANQGSEA. The CDR3 is 11 amino acids. Trimming stripped 8 bases from V and 3 bases from J, with 11 bases between. Written as DNA, the CDR3 is TGCAGCTTCGTACGGAACTACGAGCAGTACTTC. It translates to CSFVRNYEQYF.

The chain carries TRBV5-6 and TRBJ1-2, with 7 bases lining up with TRBD1. Germline V lookup: CDR1 SGHDT, CDR2 YYEEEE. Trimming cost V 0 bases and J 4 bases; bases outside gene matches: 9. This CDR3 has 16 residues. The CDR3 DNA reads TGTGCCAGCAGCTTGGGACAGGGCGTCGGGGTCTATGGCTACACCTTC. Amino acid sequence: CASSLGQGVGVYGYTF.

The chain combines TRBV5-4 with TRBJ1-6, with D possibly being TRBD1 (6 bases). CDR3 length equals 14 residues. The germline V and J ends were trimmed by 2 bases and 7 bases, with 10 bases remaining between them. CDR1 SGHNT and CDR2 YYREEE come from the germline V gene (reference sequence). The CDR3 DNA follows: TGTGCCAGCAGCTTAGGACAGTACAATTCACCCCTCCACTTT. This codes for CASSLGQYNSPLHF.

The V gene is TRBV11-3, the J gene TRBJ2-7; TRBD2 agrees at 11 bases. CDR1 is SGHNT and CDR2 is YENEEA in the germline V gene. J gave up 0 bases and V 0 bases, and 7 bases lay outside the gene matches. This CDR3 region has 18 residues. In DNA, the CDR3 is TGTGCCAGCAGCTTAGAGCTGACTAGCGGGGCGAGCTCCTACGAGCAGTACTTC. Translating gives CASSLELTSGASSYEQYF.

This rearrangement joins TRBV18 to TRBJ2-6; the match to TRBD1 covers 7 bases. After removal of 2 bases from V and 4 bases from J, the junction contained 5 bases not matched to a gene. CDR3 length: 16 residues. Germline V gene sequence: CDR1 KGHSH, CDR2 LQKENI. For the CDR3, the DNA is TGTGCCAGCTCACCAGAACAGGGGTCCGGGGCCAACGTCCTGACTTTC. This sequence encodes CASSPEQGSGANVLTF.

The chain employs TRBV19 and TRBJ1-1, with D uncertain. Trimming removed 1 base from V and 3 bases from J, with 12 bases in between. Looked up from germline, CDR1 is LNHDA and CDR2 is SQIVND (reference sequence). The CDR3 sequence is 15 residues long. CDR3 residues: CASSIGGRKYTEAFF. In DNA, the CDR3 is TGTGCCAGTAGTATAGGAGGCAGGAAATACACTGAAGCTTTCTTT.

The V gene is TRBV6-5, the J gene TRBJ2-5, with D unclear. Trimming stripped 0 bases from V and 1 base from J, with 9 bases between. The CDR3 has 15 amino acids. Germline CDR1 MNHEY, CDR2 SVGAGI. The CDR3 here is CASSYSDKVQETQYF. DNA for the CDR3: TGTGCCAGCAGTTACTCTGATAAGGTCCAAGAGACCCAGTACTTC.

The genes are TRBV3-1 (or the pseudogene TRBV3-2) and TRBJ2-7; 8 nucleotides agree with TRBD1. Trimming cost V 7 bases and J 1 base; bases outside gene matches: 12. CDR1 is LGHDT, CDR2 YNNKEL, per germline (reference sequence). The CDR3 sequence is 16 residues long. The CDR3 protein is CASTPTGVFTSYEQYF. In DNA form, the CDR3 reads TGTGCCAGCACCCCGACAGGGGTGTTTACGTCCTACGAGCAGTACTTC.

This rearrangement joins TRBV23-1 to TRBJ1-4, with unresolved D. TRBV23-1 is an open reading frame, and its role is uncertain. CDR3 length equals 18 residues. V shed 1 base and J shed 0 bases, with 15 bases lying between them. The CDR3 region has the DNA TGCGCCAGCAGTCAATTAGATCGGTGCGATCCAACTAATGAAAAACTGTTTTTT. Its protein is CASSQLDRCDPTNEKLFF.

The V gene is TRBV2, the J gene TRBJ1-1; D unresolved. This CDR3 has 12 amino acids. Trimming shortened V by 6 bases and J by 4 bases, and 9 bases separated the two germline ends. Germline CDR1 SNHLY, CDR2 FYNNEI. The CDR3 region is CASSGVLTEAFF. The CDR3 region has the DNA TGTGCCAGCAGCGGGGTCCTCACTGAAGCTTTCTTT.

The V call is TRBV19, the J call TRBJ1-6, with 7 bases that match TRBD1. From germline, CDR1 is LNHDA and CDR2 SQIVND (reference sequence). After removal of 9 bases from V and 2 bases from J, the junction contained 7 bases not matched to a gene. CDR3 length: 15 amino acids. Written as DNA, the CDR3 is TGTGCCAGCGGACAGGCGCTCGCCTATAATTCACCCCTCCACTTT. Translated, it gives CASGQALAYNSPLHF.

Remarks on this clone: The identical CDR3 is also encoded by other nucleotide sequences in the sample. This sequence joins TRBV19 and TRBJ1-1; D is ambiguous. Per the germline V gene, CDR1 is LNHDA and CDR2 is SQIVND (reference sequence). The CDR3 is made up of 14 amino acids. Deletions cut 5 bases from V and 0 bases from J, with 10 bases between. The CDR3 loop is CASSSTVMNTEAFF. The CDR3 region has the DNA TGTGCCAGTAGTTCGACGGTCATGAACACTGAAGCTTTCTTT.

The rearrangement joins TRBV6-6 to TRBJ2-3; a possible D gene is TRBD1 (5 bases). Germline lookup yields CDR1 MNHNY and CDR2 SVGAGI (reference sequence). V lost 2 bases and J 4 bases, leaving 7 bases between the germline ends. CDR3 length equals 13 residues. The CDR3 bases are TGTGCCAGCAGTTACACGACAGCAGATACGCAGTATTTT. Translation gives CASSYTTADTQYF.

The chain couples TRBV6-6 to TRBJ2-2; unclear D gene. The CDR3 consists of 12 residues. CDR1 and CDR2 from the germline V gene are MNHNY and SVGAGI (reference sequence). V shed 6 bases and J shed 9 bases, with 11 bases lying between them. CDR3 bases: TGTGCCAGCAGCGAGCCCGATTGGGAGCTGTTTTTT. Translation gives CASSEPDWELFF.

For the CDR3, the DNA is TGTGCCAGCAGGGCTGAGGGAAACGGTTCACCCCTCCACTTT. It is translated as CASRAEGNGSPLHF. The chain couples TRBV7-9 to TRBJ1-6; D is ambiguous. Germline V gene lookup returns CDR1 SEHNR and CDR2 FQNEAQ (reference sequence). The V and J ends lost 6 bases and 9 bases respectively, with 15 bases between them. The CDR3 is 14 residues long.

The chain couples TRBV6-5 to TRBJ1-1, with D possibly matching TRBD1 (5 bases). Trimming cost V 5 bases and J 6 bases, with 19 bases left between them. The CDR3 contains 15 residues. Germline-derived CDR1 and CDR2 are MNHEY and SVGAGI. CDR3 sequence reads: CASSNPHGGVSEAFF. CDR3 coding DNA: TGTGCCAGCAGTAACCCTCACGGGGGGGTTTCTGAAGCTTTCTTT.

The chain employs TRBV10-2 and TRBJ1-3; the match to TRBD1 covers 10 bases. This CDR3 comprises 15 residues. Trimming removed 0 bases from V and 8 bases from J; junction bases left unmatched: 4. From germline, CDR1 is WSHSY and CDR2 SAAADI. CDR3 sequence reads: CASSESRQGAYTIYF. In nucleotides, the CDR3 is TGCGCCAGCAGTGAGTCGAGACAGGGGGCTTACACCATATATTTT.

V usage is TRBV3-1 (or the pseudogene TRBV3-2) and J usage is TRBJ2-2, with TRBD1 matching over 7 bases. The CDR3 loop spans 16 amino acids. CDR1 is LGHDT, CDR2 YNNKEL, per germline (reference sequence). After removal of 4 bases from V and 0 bases from J, the junction contained 5 bases not matched to a gene. CDR3 in DNA: TGTGCCAGCAGCCGGACAGGACCAACGAACACCGGGGAGCTGTTTTTT. Its translation: CASSRTGPTNTGELFF.

As concerns this clone: The junction does not match germline at one end; this may be a read error. The chain links TRBV20-1 to TRBJ2-7; D gene ambiguous. The germline V gene encodes CDR1 DFQATT and CDR2 SNEGSKA (reference sequence). The CDR3 length is 11 residues. The CDR3 loop reads CSARDGYEQYF. CDR3 DNA sequence: TGCAGTGCTCGAGACGGCTACGAGCAGTACTTC.

The chain links TRBV9 to TRBJ2-1; D possibly matches TRBD1 or TRBD2 (5 bases each). The CDR3 is 16 residues long. Germline-derived CDR1 and CDR2 are SGDLS and YYNGEE. V was pared by 0 bases and J by 1 base, with 11 bases between. The CDR3 region has the DNA TGTGCCAGCAGCGTAGCTGGGACGGGATCCTACAATGAGCAGTTCTTC. This gives the protein CASSVAGTGSYNEQFF.

Only one count was recorded for this clone. This rearrangement joins TRBV9 to TRBJ2-1, with no clear D. The CDR3 is made up of 14 amino acids. Germline V gene data show CDR1 as SGDLS and CDR2 as YYNGEE. V was cut by 4 bases and J by 8 bases, with 16 bases left in between. CDR3 in DNA: TGTGCCAGCAGCTCCACCTCGTTGGGCCATGAGCAGTTCTTC. Protein: CASSSTSLGHEQFF.